This TCR beta chain originates from a study of blood T cell repertoires in COVID-19. Sequencing used immunoSEQ multiplex PCR; TCRdb keeps in-frame clones, though not all of them. The sample yields 250,000 to 300,000 clones, around 80% seen once. CDR3 length equals 17 residues. Trimming cost V 4 bases and J 2 bases; bases outside gene matches: 8. Germline assignment: CDR1 SGHDT and CDR2 YYEEEE. Sequenced: PBMCs or T cells enriched from blood (not recorded which). This TCR was recovered from a man aged 25-40 years with acute COVID-19. The chain joins TRBV5-6 to TRBJ2-3; 12 nucleotides match TRBD2. This chain's CDR3 is CASSPRLAGDLTDTQYF. The CDR3 DNA is TGTGCCAGCAGCCCGAGACTAGCGGGGGACCTCACAGATACGCAGTATTTT.